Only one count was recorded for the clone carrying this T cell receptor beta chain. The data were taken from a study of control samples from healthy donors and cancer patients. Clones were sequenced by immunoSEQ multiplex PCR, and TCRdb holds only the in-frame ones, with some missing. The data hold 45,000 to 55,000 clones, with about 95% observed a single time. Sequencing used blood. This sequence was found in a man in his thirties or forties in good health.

CDR3 DNA sequence: TGTGCCAGCAGTTTATCGCCAGACACAGATACGCAGTATTTT. This sequence encodes CASSLSPDTDTQYF. The chain links TRBV27 to TRBJ2-3; D not resolved. The CDR3 covers 14 residues. Trimming shortened V by 0 bases and J by 2 bases, and 6 bases separated the two germline ends. Germline-derived CDR1 and CDR2 are MNHEY and SMNVEV (reference sequence).